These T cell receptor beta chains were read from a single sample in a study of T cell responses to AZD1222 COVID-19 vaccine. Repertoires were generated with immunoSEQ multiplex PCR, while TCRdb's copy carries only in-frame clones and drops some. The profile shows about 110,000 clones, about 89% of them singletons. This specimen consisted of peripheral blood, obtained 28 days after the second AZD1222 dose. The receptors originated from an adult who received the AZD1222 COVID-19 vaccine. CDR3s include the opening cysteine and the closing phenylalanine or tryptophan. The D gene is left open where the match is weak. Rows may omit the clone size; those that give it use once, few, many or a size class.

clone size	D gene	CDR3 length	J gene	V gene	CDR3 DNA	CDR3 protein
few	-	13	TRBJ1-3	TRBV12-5	TGTGCTAGTGGCCAGGACGGATCAAACACCATATATTTT	CASGQDGSNTIYF
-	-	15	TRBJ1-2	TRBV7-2	TGTGCCAGCAGCTTAGATCGACGGGGAGGCTATGGCTACACCTTC	CASSLDRRGGYGYTF
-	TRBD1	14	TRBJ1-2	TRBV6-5	TGTGCCAGCAGGGCGACAGGGGATAACTATGGCTACACCTTC	CASRATGDNYGYTF
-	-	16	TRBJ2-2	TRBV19	TGTGCCAGTACCCGTCCCGGGGGGCCGAACACCGGGGAGCTGTTTTTT	CASTRPGGPNTGELFF
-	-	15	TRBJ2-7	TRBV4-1	TGCGCCAGCAGCCAAGAGGGCACGGGGAGCTACGAGCAGTACTTC	CASSQEGTGSYEQYF
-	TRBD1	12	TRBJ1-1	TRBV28	TGTGCCAGCAGGGACAGGGACACTGAAGCTTTCTTT	CASRDRDTEAFF
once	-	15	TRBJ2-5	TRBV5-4	TGTGCCAGCAGCTTGGCCGGGGCTAGTAGGGAGACCCAGTACTTC	CASSLAGASRETQYF
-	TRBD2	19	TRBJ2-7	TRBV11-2	TGTGCCAGCAGCTCTTTAGCCGGGGGGCTAGCGGGAGCCGCCTACGAGCAGTACTTC	CASSSLAGGLAGAAYEQYF
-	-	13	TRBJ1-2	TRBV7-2	TGTGCCAGCAGCTTGGGACAATCCTATGGCTACACCTTC	CASSLGQSYGYTF
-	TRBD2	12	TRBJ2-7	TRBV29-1	TGCAGCGTTGACGGGAGGGACCACGAGCAGTACTTC	CSVDGRDHEQYF
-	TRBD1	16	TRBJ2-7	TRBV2	TGTGCCAGCAGTTCGGGACAGGCTCTTCTTTCCTACGAGCAGTACTTC	CASSSGQALLSYEQYF
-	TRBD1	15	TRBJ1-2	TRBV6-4	TGTGCCAGCAGACCCGACAGGGGAGCTAACTATGGCTACACCTTC	CASRPDRGANYGYTF
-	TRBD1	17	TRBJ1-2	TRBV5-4	TGTGCCAGCAGCTTAAGAGGACAGGGGACGGCTAACTATGGCTACACCTTC	CASSLRGQGTANYGYTF
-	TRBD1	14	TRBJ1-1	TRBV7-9	TGTGCCAGCAGCGGCAGGGGGCGGGACACTGAAGCTTTCTTT	CASSGRGRDTEAFF
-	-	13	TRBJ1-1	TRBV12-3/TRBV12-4	TGTGCCAGCAGTTTAGGACAAATCACTGAAGCTTTCTTT	CASSLGQITEAFF
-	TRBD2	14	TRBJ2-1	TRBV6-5	TGTGCCAGCATGGCGGGGGTACTCTACAATGAGCAGTTCTTC	CASMAGVLYNEQFF
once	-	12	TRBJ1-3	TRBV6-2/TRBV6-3	TGTGCCAGCAGTTACCTTGGAAACACCATATATTTT	CASSYLGNTIYF
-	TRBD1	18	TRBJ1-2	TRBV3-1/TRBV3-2	TGTGCCAGCAGCCAAAACGCCGAGGCAGGGGGCCCTAACTATGGCTACACCTTC	CASSQNAEAGGPNYGYTF
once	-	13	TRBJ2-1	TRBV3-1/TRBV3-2	TGTGCCAGCAGCCGCCTAGATGTTAATGAGCAGTTCTTC	CASSRLDVNEQFF
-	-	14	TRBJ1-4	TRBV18	TGTGCCAGCTCTCGAAGACAGGTTAATGAAAAACTGTTTTTT	CASSRRQVNEKLFF
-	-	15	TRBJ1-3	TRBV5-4	TGTGCCAGCAGCCAAGACACCTACTCTGGAAACACCATATATTTT	CASSQDTYSGNTIYF
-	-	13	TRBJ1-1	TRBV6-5	TGTGCCAGCAGTCGAGGGGCTGAAATAATAGCTTTCTTT	CASSRGAEIIAFF
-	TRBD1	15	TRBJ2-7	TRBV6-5	TGTGCCAGCAGACCCGGGACAGGGTATTCCTACGAGCAGTACTTC	CASRPGTGYSYEQYF
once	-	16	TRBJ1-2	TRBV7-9	TGTGCCAGCAGCTTACTTGCAGGTCAACCTCCCCTCGGCTACACCTTC	CASSLLAGQPPLGYTF
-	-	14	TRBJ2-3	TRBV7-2	TGTGCCAGCAGTTCGTCTGCGGGACCCAATACGCAGTATTTT	CASSSSAGPNTQYF
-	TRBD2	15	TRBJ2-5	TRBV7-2	TGTGCCAGCAGCACAAGAGGGACTAGCGGAGAGACCCAGTACTTC	CASSTRGTSGETQYF
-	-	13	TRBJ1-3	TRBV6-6	TGTGCCACTAGTATGAGCTCTGGAAACACCATATATTTT	CATSMSSGNTIYF
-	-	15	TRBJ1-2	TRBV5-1	TGCGCCAGCAGCCAGAGCGGAGGAGAGTACTATGGCTACACCTTC	CASSQSGGEYYGYTF
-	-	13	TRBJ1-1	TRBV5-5	TGTGCCAGCAGCCCGGGACTCAACACTGAAGCTTTCTTT	CASSPGLNTEAFF
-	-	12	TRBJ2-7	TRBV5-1	TGCGCCAGCACAGGCGAGGCCTACGAGCAGTACTTC	CASTGEAYEQYF
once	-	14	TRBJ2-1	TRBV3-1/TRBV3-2	TGTGCCAGCAGCCAAGATTCCGCCTTAAGAGAGCAGTTCTTC	CASSQDSALREQFF
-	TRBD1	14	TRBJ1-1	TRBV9	TGTGCCAGCAGCACCCAGGGGGCGAACACTGAAGCTTTCTTT	CASSTQGANTEAFF
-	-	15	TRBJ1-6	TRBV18	TGTGCCAGCTCACCGTCAGGACAGAGTGATTCACCCCTCCACTTT	CASSPSGQSDSPLHF
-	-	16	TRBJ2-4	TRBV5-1	TGCGCCAGCAGCCCGGAGGCCGTAATGTCCAAAAACATTCAGTACTTC	CASSPEAVMSKNIQYF
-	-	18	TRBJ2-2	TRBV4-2	TGTGCCAGCAGCCAAGATGAAGGAGGACTTAGCGTCCCCGGGGAGCTGTTTTTT	CASSQDEGGLSVPGELFF
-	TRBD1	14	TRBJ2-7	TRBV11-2	TGTGCCAGCAGCAACCGACAGGGAGCCTACGAGCAGTACTTC	CASSNRQGAYEQYF
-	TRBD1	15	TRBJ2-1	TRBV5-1	TGCGCCAGCAGCGCCCCGGACAGGGGGCTTGATGAGCAGTTCTTC	CASSAPDRGLDEQFF
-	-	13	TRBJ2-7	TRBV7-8	TGTGCCAGCAGCTTAAGGCCTAACTACGAGCAGTACTTC	CASSLRPNYEQYF
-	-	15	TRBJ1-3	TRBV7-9	TGTGCCAGCAGCTTAGGCAGGTCCTCTGGAAACACCATATATTTT	CASSLGRSSGNTIYF
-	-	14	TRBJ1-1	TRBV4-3	TGCGCCAGCAGCCAAGTTGGGGGAAACACTGAAGCTTTCTTT	CASSQVGGNTEAFF
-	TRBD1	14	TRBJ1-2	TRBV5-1	TGCGCCAGCAGCCCCCAACAGGGGCTGGATGGCTACACCTTC	CASSPQQGLDGYTF
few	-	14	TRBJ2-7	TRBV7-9	TGTGCCAGCAGCCCCCCTGAGAACTCCTACGAGCAGTACTTC	CASSPPENSYEQYF